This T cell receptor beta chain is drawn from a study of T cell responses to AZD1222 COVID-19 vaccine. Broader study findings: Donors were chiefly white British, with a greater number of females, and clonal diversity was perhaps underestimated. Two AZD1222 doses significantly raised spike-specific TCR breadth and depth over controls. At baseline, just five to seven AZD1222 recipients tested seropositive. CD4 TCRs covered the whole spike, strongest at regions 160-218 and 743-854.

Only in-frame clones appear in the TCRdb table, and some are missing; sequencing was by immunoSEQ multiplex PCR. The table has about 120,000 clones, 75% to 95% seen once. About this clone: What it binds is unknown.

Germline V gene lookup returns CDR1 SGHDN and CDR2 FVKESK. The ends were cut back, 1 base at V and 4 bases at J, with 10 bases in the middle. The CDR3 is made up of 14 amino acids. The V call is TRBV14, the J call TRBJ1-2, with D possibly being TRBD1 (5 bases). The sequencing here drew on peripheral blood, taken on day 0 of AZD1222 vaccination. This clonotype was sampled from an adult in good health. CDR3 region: CASSQGGSLYGYTF. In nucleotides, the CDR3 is TGTGCCAGCAGCCAAGGGGGCAGCCTCTATGGCTACACCTTC.